This T cell receptor (beta chain) was retrieved from a study of CD8+CD57+ T cells in acquired aplastic anemia. For the study at large: Sorting CD4+ and CD8+ cells gave DNA averaging roughly 3.5 ug. Healthy donors averaged around 10 million reads for CD4+ cells. Findings of the study overall: Comparison of patients with controls identified about 27 shared CD8+ CDR3 sequences.

Profiling that covered TCR beta VDJ and CDR3 relied on genomic DNA as its template. TCRdb analysed the reads with MiXCR anew, one entry per CDR3 protein. The sample lists 100,000 to 120,000 distinct CDR3 sequences; less than 65% were seen once. This clonotype was picked up many times. Its target is unknown. Germline CDR1 WSHSY, CDR2 SAAADI. The V end lost 3 bases, the J end lost 0 bases, and 5 bases lay between the germline ends. CDR3 size: 13 residues. The J gene is TRBJ1-1, the V gene TRBV10-2; D is uncertain. The clonotype originates from a human donor in good health, serving as a control. Sample: sorted CD4+, CD8+, or CD8+CD57+ T cells (not recorded which) from PBMCs. The CDR3 sequence is CASSDGLNTEAFF. CDR3 in DNA: TGCGCCAGCAGTGACGGATTGAACACTGAAGCTTTCTTT.